A single sample is the source of the 5 T cell receptor beta chains below, sequenced in a study of spatial heterogeneity in lung cancer. TCRdb passed the 5' RACE reads through MiXCR, listing each CDR3 protein once. The sample lists 7,600 or so distinct CDR3 sequences, 7% occurring once. Noted time point: sample taken at primary tumor resection. Sequenced material: PBMCs, taken at surgery. These receptors were collected from a male donor with early-stage non-small cell lung cancer.

This clonotype was recorded at least ten times. This rearrangement joins TRBV7-9 to TRBJ2-3, with D possibly being TRBD2 (6 bases). Germline-derived CDR1 and CDR2 are SEHNR and FQNEAQ (reference sequence). Deletions cut 1 base from V and 6 bases from J, with 11 bases between. This CDR3 spans 14 amino acids. CDR3 sequence reads: CASSLGGDLDTQYF. CDR3 coding DNA: TGTGCCAGCAGCTTAGGGGGGGACTTGGATACGCAGTATTTT.

The chain combines TRBV29-1 with TRBJ2-7; D is undetermined. V lost 6 bases and J lost 6, with 12 bases in between. This CDR3 is 11 amino acids long. Germline lookup yields CDR1 SQVTM and CDR2 ANQGSEA. In nucleotides, the CDR3 is TGCAGCGTCCAGGCCTACTCCGAGCAGTACTTC. This gives the protein CSVQAYSEQYF.

This clonotype came up many times. The rearrangement links TRBV21-1 to TRBJ2-4; the table's D gene call, TRBD1, was not cross checked with the DNA. TRBV21-1 is assigned pseudogene status. The CDR3 totals 14 residues. The CDR3 protein is CASSKGGTARIQYF. The CDR3 DNA is TGTGCCAGCAGCAAAGGGGGGACAGCCAGGATTCAGTACTTC.

The chain links TRBV5-6 to TRBJ2-7; possible D gene TRBD2, 6 bases. V lost 3 bases and J lost 2, with 12 bases in between. CDR3 length: 14 residues. CDR1 SGHDT and CDR2 YYEEEE come from the germline V gene. The CDR3: CASSSGLRTYEQYF. DNA for the CDR3: TGTGCCAGCAGCTCGGGACTCAGAACCTACGAGCAGTACTTC.

This clonotype was detected ten times or more. The chain is built from TRBV25-1 and TRBJ1-3; D gene ambiguous. V lost 4 bases to trimming and J lost 1 base, with 8 bases between them. The germline V gene encodes CDR1 MGHDK and CDR2 SYGVNS. This CDR3 has 14 residues. The CDR3 loop reads CASSAGDSGNTIYF. The CDR3 region has the DNA TGTGCCAGCAGTGCAGGTGATTCTGGAAACACCATATATTTT. The whole variable domain, remainder taken from reference TRBV25-1 and TRBJ1-3, is EADIYQTPRYLVIGTGKKITLECSQTMGHDKMYWYQQDPGMELHLIHYSYGVNSTEKGDLSSESTVSRIRTEHFPLTLESARPSHTSQYLCASSAGDSGNTIYFGEGSWLTVV.